A selection of T cell receptor beta chains follows, all from one sample in a study of blood T cell repertoires in COVID-19. This table comes from immunoSEQ multiplex PCR, and its TCRdb copy is limited to in-frame clones, with some not included. Of 97,000 or so clones in the sample, roughly nine tenths were seen once. The sequencing input was peripheral blood. The receptor set was obtained from a man between 45 and 60 years old with active COVID-19. CDR3s leave out the opening cysteine and the closing phenylalanine or tryptophan. Each record gives: V gene, J gene, CDR3 protein.

v_call: TRBV18; j_call: TRBJ2-7; cdr3_aa: ASSPPRGQGTGEQY
v_call: TRBV2; j_call: TRBJ2-5; cdr3_aa: ASSGRGLETQY
v_call: TRBV10-3; j_call: TRBJ2-7; cdr3_aa: AISDPPGGLGYEQY
v_call: TRBV11-3; j_call: TRBJ2-5; cdr3_aa: ASGPGGETQY
v_call: TRBV5-4; j_call: TRBJ2-2; cdr3_aa: ASSLDRGYTGELF
v_call: TRBV7-7; j_call: TRBJ2-6; cdr3_aa: ASSSTGSGANVLT
v_call: TRBV7-2; j_call: TRBJ2-5; cdr3_aa: ASSLWGQSQTQETQY
v_call: TRBV4-3; j_call: TRBJ1-2; cdr3_aa: ASSQDLGEAGYT
v_call: TRBV9; j_call: TRBJ2-3; cdr3_aa: ASSFSGGSTDTQY
v_call: TRBV5-1; j_call: TRBJ2-2; cdr3_aa: ASSLKQGAQNTGELF
v_call: TRBV12-3/TRBV12-4; j_call: TRBJ1-2; cdr3_aa: ASSFTGHGYT
v_call: TRBV13; j_call: TRBJ1-1; cdr3_aa: ASSRNPTFERVTEAF
v_call: TRBV4-1; j_call: TRBJ2-1; cdr3_aa: ANTVQGVGNEQF
v_call: TRBV27; j_call: TRBJ2-7; cdr3_aa: ASSLTGGSYEQY
v_call: TRBV11-2; j_call: TRBJ1-4; cdr3_aa: ASSTRTGGFREKLF
v_call: TRBV7-2; j_call: TRBJ2-1; cdr3_aa: ASSPPRQGANLHEQF
v_call: TRBV6-5; j_call: TRBJ1-5; cdr3_aa: ASIREGNQPQH
v_call: TRBV18; j_call: TRBJ1-5; cdr3_aa: ASSPRLNQPQH
v_call: TRBV5-1; j_call: TRBJ2-3; cdr3_aa: ASRHEYNTDTQY
v_call: TRBV27; j_call: TRBJ2-7; cdr3_aa: ASSLQFQGGQY
v_call: TRBV5-4; j_call: TRBJ2-1; cdr3_aa: ASSQGAGSGEQF
v_call: TRBV7-6; j_call: TRBJ1-3; cdr3_aa: ASSLYSQGGAGNTIY
v_call: TRBV25-1; j_call: TRBJ1-5; cdr3_aa: ASSDRGSNQPQH
v_call: TRBV12-3/TRBV12-4; j_call: TRBJ1-2; cdr3_aa: ASSPDRNYGYT
v_call: TRBV2; j_call: TRBJ2-7; cdr3_aa: AGGGGVGEQY
v_call: TRBV10-2; j_call: TRBJ2-1; cdr3_aa: ASSPFTGGEQF
v_call: TRBV3-1/TRBV3-2; j_call: TRBJ2-3; cdr3_aa: ASSQDAGGGTDTQY
v_call: TRBV5-1; j_call: TRBJ1-6; cdr3_aa: ASSLEHQNSPLH
v_call: TRBV5-1; j_call: TRBJ2-5; cdr3_aa: ASSAQGGEWETQY
v_call: TRBV10-3; j_call: TRBJ1-1; cdr3_aa: AISETGDVTEAF
v_call: TRBV2; j_call: TRBJ1-2; cdr3_aa: ASSEVGRESGYT
v_call: TRBV2; j_call: TRBJ2-7; cdr3_aa: ASFRAGGMNEQY
v_call: TRBV5-5; j_call: TRBJ1-6; cdr3_aa: ASSGASSYNSPLH
v_call: TRBV2; j_call: TRBJ2-4; cdr3_aa: ASSENMAKNIQY
v_call: TRBV7-2; j_call: TRBJ2-7; cdr3_aa: ASSLSRTGPASHEQY
v_call: TRBV5-6; j_call: TRBJ2-7; cdr3_aa: ASSPGGQGFDEQY
v_call: TRBV12-3/TRBV12-4; j_call: TRBJ1-1; cdr3_aa: ASSLRGGTEAF
v_call: TRBV7-3; j_call: TRBJ2-2; cdr3_aa: ASRSTGTGELF
v_call: TRBV6-5; j_call: TRBJ1-4; cdr3_aa: ASRLGGANEKLF
v_call: TRBV10-1; j_call: TRBJ2-4; cdr3_aa: ATLSYIQY
v_call: TRBV24-1; j_call: TRBJ2-2; cdr3_aa: ATSEAHTGELF
v_call: TRBV19; j_call: TRBJ1-5; cdr3_aa: ASSIVRGVSNQPQH
v_call: TRBV7-3; j_call: TRBJ1-1; cdr3_aa: ASSLQGRNTEAF
v_call: TRBV5-1; j_call: TRBJ2-7; cdr3_aa: ASSVERGLAEQY
v_call: TRBV30; j_call: TRBJ2-2; cdr3_aa: AWIAGGPTGELF
v_call: TRBV4-2; j_call: TRBJ2-1; cdr3_aa: ASSLAGGPRNEQF
v_call: TRBV6-5; j_call: TRBJ1-5; cdr3_aa: ASSNRGLGQPQH
v_call: TRBV5-6; j_call: TRBJ1-5; cdr3_aa: ASSLNGQPQH
v_call: TRBV7-9; j_call: TRBJ1-1; cdr3_aa: ASSPFTGDNTEAF
v_call: TRBV5-6; j_call: TRBJ1-2; cdr3_aa: ASSPVGFGGFNYGYT
v_call: TRBV11-2; j_call: TRBJ1-3; cdr3_aa: ASSLDPFSSGNTIY
v_call: TRBV18; j_call: TRBJ2-5; cdr3_aa: ASSPGLAGVRETQY
v_call: TRBV5-6; j_call: TRBJ1-5; cdr3_aa: ASSLFRRSGAQPQH
v_call: TRBV4-3; j_call: TRBJ1-2; cdr3_aa: ASSQGANYGYT
v_call: TRBV30; j_call: TRBJ2-3; cdr3_aa: AWSFGDTQY
v_call: TRBV9; j_call: TRBJ2-5; cdr3_aa: ASSVGRTGEETQY
v_call: TRBV6-5; j_call: TRBJ1-2; cdr3_aa: ASSYWRDSYGYT